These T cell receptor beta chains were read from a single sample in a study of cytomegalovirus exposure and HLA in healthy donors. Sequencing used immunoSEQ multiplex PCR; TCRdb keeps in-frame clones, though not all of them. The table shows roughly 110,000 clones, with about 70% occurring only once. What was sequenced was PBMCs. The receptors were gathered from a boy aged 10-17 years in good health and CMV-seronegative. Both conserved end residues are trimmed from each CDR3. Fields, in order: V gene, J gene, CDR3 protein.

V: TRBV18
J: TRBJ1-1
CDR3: ASSDEDSVITEAF

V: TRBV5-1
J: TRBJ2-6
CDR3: ASSLSAGANVLT

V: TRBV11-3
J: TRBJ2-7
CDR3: ASSLSREYEQY

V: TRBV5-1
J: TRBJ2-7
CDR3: ASSYDPAGLTYEQY

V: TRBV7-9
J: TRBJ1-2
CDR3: ASRDRGYGYT

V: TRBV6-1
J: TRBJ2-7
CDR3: ASSELGGSYEQY

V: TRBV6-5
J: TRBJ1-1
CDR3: ASSTRVEAF

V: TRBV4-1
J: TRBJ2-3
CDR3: ASSQDRPLAGSEDTQY

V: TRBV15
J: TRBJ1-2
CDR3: ATSPHGTGVSPISYT

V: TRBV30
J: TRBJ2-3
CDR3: AWSHFQADTQY

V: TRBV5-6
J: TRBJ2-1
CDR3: ASSSTGWEQF

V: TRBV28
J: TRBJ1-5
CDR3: ASSRTGIRNQPQH

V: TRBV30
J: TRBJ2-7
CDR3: AWSVRDSAYEQY

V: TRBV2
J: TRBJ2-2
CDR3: ASRIAGSNTGELF

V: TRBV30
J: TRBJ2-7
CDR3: AWSLGLDAYEQY

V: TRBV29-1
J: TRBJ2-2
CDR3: SVAGKSAGELF

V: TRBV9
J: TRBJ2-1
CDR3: ASSVDGGTNNEQF

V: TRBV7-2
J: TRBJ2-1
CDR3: ASSARTSGVTSYNEQF

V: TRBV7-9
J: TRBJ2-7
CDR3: ASSPRDYTYEQY

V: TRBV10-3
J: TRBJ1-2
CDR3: AISEYRGEGYGYT

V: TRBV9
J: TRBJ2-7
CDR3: ASRYSYEQY

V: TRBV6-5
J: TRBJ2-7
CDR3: ASSQTSVSYEQY

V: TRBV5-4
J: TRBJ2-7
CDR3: ASSLGGAGSYEQY

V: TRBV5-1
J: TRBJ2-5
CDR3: ASRITGTGGQETQY

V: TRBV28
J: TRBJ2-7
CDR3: ASSLLASGGYEQY

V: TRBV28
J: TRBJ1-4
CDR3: ASSLSDRKGKLF

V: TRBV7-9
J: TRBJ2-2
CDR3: ASSLRNTGELF

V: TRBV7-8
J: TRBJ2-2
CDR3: ASSLTPPLAGGKTGELF

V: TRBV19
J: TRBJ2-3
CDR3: ASRLAGADTQY